This T cell receptor (beta chain) is drawn from a study of blood T cell repertoires in COVID-19 (dated by TCRdb to 2020 to 2021). Concerning the study at large: The collaborator samples originated in the United States, Italy and Spain and spanned the acute and convalescent phases of COVID-19. The prospective study material was composed of cDNA or gDNA derived from T cells, B-cell-depleted T cells, or PBMCs. The dataset comprised deeply sampled blood TCRbeta repertoires from subjects exposed to, actively infected with, or recovered from COVID-19. The repertoires were released in a freely available public database meant as a resource for research on the immune response to SARS-CoV-2. Samples were obtained from the ongoing ImmuneRACE study (first 160 participants) and from about 1,300 subjects provided by 6 global collaborators. The sample metadata nearly always contained a de-identified subject ID, COVID-19 status, age in years and sex. Where HLA class I and class II types were available, the types were taken from metadata supplied by the sample provider, not from assay-based typing.

With respect to this clone: The specificity of this receptor is unknown. Per-base quality was not reported, and no clone a single base away is much larger than it.

The CDR3 contains 15 residues, cysteine and phenylalanine counted. Left in the record is the CDR3 DNA by itself, 45 bases read in frame from the first base. The germline V gene gives CDR1 as SGDLS and CDR2 as YYNGEE. At the junction V is shortened by 0 bases and J by 0 bases, with 9 bases in between. Results the study describes overall, beyond this receptor: The quantity of clinical and demographic metadata differed by source and by participant and was supplied without curation.

The immunoSEQ Assay, a bias-controlled multiplex PCR, was used to amplify TCRbeta CDR3 regions from genomic DNA. For the original study's pipeline: The number of nucleated cells in each sample was estimated from the amplification of reference gene primers within the assay. Sequence reads were collapsed and filtered to measure the absolute abundance of every unique TCRbeta CDR3 rearrangement. For each sample, productive Simpson clonality was calculated as the square root of Simpson's diversity index across productive rearrangements. The table comes from immuneACCESS by way of TCRdb, which keeps in-frame sequences with V and J called. Part of the clones is missing from these tables; in studies checked, under half for an unresolved V gene and the rest for unknown reasons. Clone size and V and J calls were adopted from that table, with D and trimming inferred from the DNA. The sample data list about 490,000 clones, and 75% to 90% of these were observed just once. The ten largest clones take up 3.2% of the sample.

The collaborating institutions used their own protocols to collect whole blood in K2EDTA tubes. For TCRbeta analysis, collaborator samples were shipped as frozen whole blood, as isolated PBMCs, or as DNA extracted from either sample type. The material sequenced was peripheral blood. Recombination connected TRBV9 to TRBJ1-1; the D gene is perhaps TRBD1, on 5 matching bases. The receptor was isolated from a human donor in a cohort sampled during active COVID-19. The DNA reads TGTGCCAGCAGCGTAGGGGCAGGGTTGAACACTGAAGCTTTCTTT. Its coded protein is CASSVGAGLNTEAFF.